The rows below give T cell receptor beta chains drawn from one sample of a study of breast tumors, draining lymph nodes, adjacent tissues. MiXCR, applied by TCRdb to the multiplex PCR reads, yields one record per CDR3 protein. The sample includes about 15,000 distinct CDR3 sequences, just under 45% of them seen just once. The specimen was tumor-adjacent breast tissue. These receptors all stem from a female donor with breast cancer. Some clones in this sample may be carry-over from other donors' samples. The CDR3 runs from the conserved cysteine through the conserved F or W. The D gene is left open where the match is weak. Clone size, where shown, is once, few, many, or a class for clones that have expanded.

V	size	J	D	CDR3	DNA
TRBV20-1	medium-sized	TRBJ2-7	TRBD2	CSALAGGSSGFEQYF	TGCAGTGCTTTAGCGGGGGGTTCCTCCGGATTCGAGCAGTACTTC
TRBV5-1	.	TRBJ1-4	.	CASSQGSRLFF	TGCGCCAGCAGCCAAGGGAGCAGACTGTTTTTT
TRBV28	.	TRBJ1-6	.	CASSSTGTPLHF	TGTGCCAGCAGTTCCACAGGGACACCCCTCCACTTT
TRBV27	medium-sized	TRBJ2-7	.	CASSLYRDSSYEQYF	TGTGCCAGCAGTTTATACCGGGACTCATCCTACGAGCAGTACTTC
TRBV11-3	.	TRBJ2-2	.	CASSSDSYTGELFF	TGTGCCAGCAGTTCGGACTCCTACACCGGGGAGCTGTTTTTT
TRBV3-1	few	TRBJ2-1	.	CASSHRRADNEQFF	TGCGCCAGCAGCCACCGACGGGCAGACAATGAGCAGTTCTTC
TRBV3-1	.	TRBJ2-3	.	CASSQEVRYTDAQYF	TGCGCCAGCAGCCAAGAGGTCAGGTACACAGATGCGCAGTATTTT
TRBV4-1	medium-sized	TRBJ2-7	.	CASSQESTVYEQYF	TGCGCCAGCAGCCAAGAGTCCACGGTCTACGAGCAGTACTTC
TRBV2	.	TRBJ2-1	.	CASSDRPGIGNEQFF	TGTGCCAGCAGTGACAGGCCAGGGATCGGCAATGAGCAGTTCTTC
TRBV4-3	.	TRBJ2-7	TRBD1	CASSTRTGLSYEQYF	TGCGCCAGCAGCACCCGGACAGGGCTCTCCTACGAGCAGTACTTC
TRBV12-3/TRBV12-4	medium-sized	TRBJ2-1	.	CASSLSGVAYNEQFF	TGTGCCAGCAGTTTATCCGGGGTGGCTTACAATGAGCAGTTCTTC
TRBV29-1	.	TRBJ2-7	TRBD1	CSADDRASYEQYF	TGCAGCGCTGATGACAGGGCTTCCTACGAGCAGTACTTC
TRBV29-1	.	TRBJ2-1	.	CSVAQLDEQFF	TGCAGCGTCGCGCAGCTAGATGAGCAGTTCTTC
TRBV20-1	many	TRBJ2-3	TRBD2	CSARNAGSARGVDTQYF	TGCAGTGCTAGGAACGCCGGCTCTGCGCGGGGGGTAGATACGCAGTATTTT
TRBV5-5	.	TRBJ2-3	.	CASSLVGGDSTDTQYF	TGTGCCAGCAGCTTGGTAGGGGGGGACAGCACAGATACGCAGTATTTT
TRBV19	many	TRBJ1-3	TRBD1	CASLPGGPGNTIYF	TGTGCCAGTCTGCCAGGGGGGCCTGGAAACACCATATATTTT
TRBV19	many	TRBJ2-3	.	CASSSGVRGTDTQYF	TGTGCCAGCTCCTCGGGGGTCAGGGGCACAGATACGCAGTATTTT
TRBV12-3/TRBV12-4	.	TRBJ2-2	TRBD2	CASSTSGRNTGELFF	TGTGCCAGCAGTACTAGCGGGAGGAACACCGGGGAGCTGTTTTTT
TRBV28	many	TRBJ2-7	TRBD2	CASSPLRTSLTYEQYF	TGTGCCAGCAGCCCTCTAAGGACTAGCCTTACCTACGAGCAGTACTTC
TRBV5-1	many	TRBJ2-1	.	CASSLPSNEQFF	TGCGCCAGCAGCTTGCCCAGTAATGAGCAGTTCTTC
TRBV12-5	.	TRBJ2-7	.	CASGLDPAPEQYF	TGTGCTAGTGGTTTGGACCCGGCTCCCGAGCAGTACTTC
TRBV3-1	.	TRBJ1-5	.	CASSQERAALNNQPQHF	TGTGCCAGCAGCCAGGAACGGGCAGCACTAAACAATCAGCCCCAGCATTTT
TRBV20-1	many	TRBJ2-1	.	CSARKRGSYNEQFF	TGCAGTGCTAGAAAGAGAGGCTCCTACAATGAGCAGTTCTTC
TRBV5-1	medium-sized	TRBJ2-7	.	CASSLDVYTYEQYF	TGCGCCAGCAGCTTGGACGTCTATACCTACGAGCAGTACTTC
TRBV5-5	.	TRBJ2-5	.	CASTQYRVQETQYF	TGTGCCAGCACCCAGTACAGAGTTCAAGAGACCCAGTACTTC
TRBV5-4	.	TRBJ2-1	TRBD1	CASSPGTGLSYNEQFF	TGTGCCAGCAGCCCGGGGACAGGGCTCTCCTACAATGAGCAGTTCTTC
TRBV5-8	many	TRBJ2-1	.	CASSLVSRSNEQFF	TGTGCCAGCAGCTTGGTGTCGAGGAGCAATGAGCAGTTCTTC
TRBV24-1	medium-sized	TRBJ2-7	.	CATKRGAYYEQYF	TGTGCCACCAAGAGGGGCGCCTACTACGAGCAGTACTTC
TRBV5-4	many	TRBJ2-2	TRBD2	CASSLGGLATGELFF	TGTGCCAGCAGCTTGGGTGGACTAGCGACCGGGGAGCTGTTTTTT
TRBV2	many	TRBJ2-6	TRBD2	CASSGDSGRLGANVLTF	TGTGCCAGCAGTGGGGATAGCGGGAGGCTTGGGGCCAACGTCCTGACTTTC
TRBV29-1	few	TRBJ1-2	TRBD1	CSVFGQGPNYGYTF	TGCAGCGTCTTCGGACAGGGGCCGAACTATGGCTACACCTTC
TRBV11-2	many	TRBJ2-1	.	CASSPDQGSYNEQFF	TGTGCCAGCAGCCCTGATCAGGGGTCCTACAATGAGCAGTTCTTC
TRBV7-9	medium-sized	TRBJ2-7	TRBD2	CASRLTSGSSYEQYF	TGTGCCAGCAGGCTGACTAGCGGGAGCTCCTACGAGCAGTACTTC
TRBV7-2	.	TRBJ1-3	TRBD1	CASSTRPGQGGNTIYF	TGTGCCAGCAGCACTCGACCGGGACAGGGGGGAAACACCATATATTTT
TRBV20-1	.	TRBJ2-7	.	CSARVVSHYEQYF	TGCAGTGCTAGAGTCGTTTCACACTACGAGCAGTACTTC
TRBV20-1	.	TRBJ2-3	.	CSARGPGPTWDTQYF	TGCAGTGCTAGAGGACCGGGGCCAACGTGGGATACGCAGTATTTT
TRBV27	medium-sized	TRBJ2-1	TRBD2	CASSHASGSNEQFF	TGTGCCAGCAGTCACGCTAGCGGGAGCAATGAGCAGTTCTTC
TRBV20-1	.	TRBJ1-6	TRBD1	CSAGTGGNSPLHF	TGCAGTGCTGGGACAGGGGGAAATTCACCCCTCCACTTT
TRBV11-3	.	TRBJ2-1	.	CASSLDARDSNEQFF	TGTGCCAGCAGCTTAGATGCCCGGGACTCCAATGAGCAGTTCTTC
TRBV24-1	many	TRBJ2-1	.	CATSDAVLSYNEQFF	TGTGCCACCAGTGATGCCGTCTTGTCCTACAATGAGCAGTTCTTC
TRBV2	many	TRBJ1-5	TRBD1	CASMGQGKGQPQHF	TGTGCCAGCATGGGACAGGGGAAGGGTCAGCCCCAGCATTTT
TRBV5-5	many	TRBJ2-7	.	CASSFQGSSYEQYF	TGTGCCAGCAGCTTCCAGGGATCCTCCTACGAGCAGTACTTC
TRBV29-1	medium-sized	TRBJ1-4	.	CSVVLGNEKLFF	TGCAGCGTTGTCTTGGGGAATGAAAAACTGTTTTTT
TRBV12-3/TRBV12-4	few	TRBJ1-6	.	CASQFGTDSPLHF	TGTGCCAGCCAGTTCGGGACCGACTCACCCCTCCACTTT
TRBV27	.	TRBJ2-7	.	CVSSLSGGLTYEQYF	TGTGTCAGCAGTTTATCGGGGGGCCTAACCTACGAGCAGTACTTC